The 16 T cell receptor beta chains below come from one sample, sequenced in a study of control samples from healthy donors and cancer patients. Measured with immunoSEQ multiplex PCR; TCRdb has only the in-frame clones, and not every one. Found here are tens of thousands of clones, approximately 84% of them singletons; the top ten hold under 4.5%. Material: blood. Every receptor here comes from a woman in her fifties or sixties in good health.

The rearrangement links TRBV5-1 to TRBJ2-7; no definite D call. Trimming stripped 4 bases from V and 2 bases from J, with 13 bases between. The CDR3 length is 14 residues. Germline V gives CDR1 SGHRS, CDR2 YFSETQ. The CDR3 loop reads CASSGWTSPYEQYF. In DNA, the CDR3 is TGCGCCAGCAGCGGATGGACGTCGCCCTACGAGCAGTACTTC.

This chain links TRBV14 with TRBJ1-1; D is unresolved. This CDR3 is built from 13 residues. V was shortened by 4 bases and J by 1 base, with 7 bases between the two germline ends. Germline assignment: CDR1 SGHDN and CDR2 FVKESK. For the CDR3, the DNA is TGTGCCAGCAGCCTTCAGCCGAACACTGAAGCTTTCTTT. Protein sequence: CASSLQPNTEAFF. The full variable domain, in which reference TRBV14 and TRBJ1-1 provide the parts outside the CDR3, is EAGVTQFPSHSVIEKGQTVTLRCDPISGHDNLYWYRRVMGKEIKFLLHFVKESKQDESGMPNNRFLAERTGGTYSTLKVQPAELEDSGVYFCASSLQPNTEAFFGQGTRLTVV.

V and J are TRBV6-5 and TRBJ1-5; tentatively, D is TRBD1 (5 bases). Germline V gene lookup returns CDR1 MNHEY and CDR2 SVGAGI. V lost 5 bases and J 7 bases, leaving 15 bases between the germline ends. The CDR3 runs 14 residues. DNA of the CDR3: TGTGCCAGCAGTCCCGGACAACCGAGGCAGCCCCAGCATTTT. Amino acids: CASSPGQPRQPQHF.

This chain connects TRBV5-4 to TRBJ1-1; D is perhaps TRBD1 (5 bases). Germline lookup yields CDR1 SGHNT and CDR2 YYREEE (reference sequence). The CDR3 length is 13 residues. Deletions cut 3 bases from V and 1 base from J, with 7 bases between. The CDR3 loop reads CASSWTWNTEAFF. The CDR3 DNA sequence: TGTGCCAGCAGCTGGACATGGAACACTGAAGCTTTCTTT.

The chain employs TRBV3-1 (or the pseudogene TRBV3-2) and TRBJ2-5, with TRBD2 identical over 11 bases. The V segment lost 4 bases and the J segment 5 bases; nucleotides outside the gene matches: 15. Germline-derived CDR1 and CDR2 are LGHDT and YNNKEL (reference sequence). This CDR3 has 18 residues. The CDR3 region has the DNA TGTGCCAGCAGCCCTACAGCCGCAGGACTAGCGGGTGCGGAGACCCAGTACTTC. Translated, it gives CASSPTAAGLAGAETQYF.

The chain links TRBV18 to TRBJ2-1; D remains ambiguous. Looked up from germline, CDR1 is KGHSH and CDR2 is LQKENI. This CDR3 is 15 amino acids long. The V and J ends lost 6 bases and 5 bases respectively, with 17 bases between them. CDR3 coding DNA: TGTGCCAGCTCCGCGGCCCTGGCGGCACACAATGAGCAGTTCTTC. Protein: CASSAALAAHNEQFF.

This sequence joins TRBV28 and TRBJ1-1; 9 positions match TRBD1. Germline V lookup: CDR1 MDHEN, CDR2 SYDVKM. The CDR3 totals 17 residues. V was clipped by 4 bases and J by 4 bases; unmatched bases: 13. The CDR3 reads CASSSSRDRVGGTEAFF. The CDR3 DNA sequence: TGTGCCAGCAGTTCGTCCCGGGACAGGGTCGGGGGCACTGAAGCTTTCTTT. Combining the CDR3 with reference TRBV28 and TRBJ1-1 gives the whole variable domain DVKVTQSSRYLVKRTGEKVFLECVQDMDHENMFWYRQDPGLGLRLIYFSYDVKMKEKGDIPEGYSVSREKKERFSLILESASTNQTSMYLCASSSSRDRVGGTEAFFGQGTRLTVV.

The rearrangement uses TRBV9 and TRBJ1-4, with a weak D call TRBD1 (5 bases). Per germline, CDR1 SGDLS and CDR2 YYNGEE. Trimming took 3 bases from V and 5 from J, leaving 17 bases between them. The CDR3 covers 16 residues. The CDR3 region is CASSEAAGWRNEKLFF. DNA of the CDR3: TGTGCCAGCAGCGAAGCCGCAGGGTGGAGAAATGAAAAACTGTTTTTT.

V and J are TRBV12-3 or TRBV12-4 and TRBJ2-7; D is unclear. V shed 5 bases and J shed 5 bases, with 13 bases lying between them. The CDR3 sequence is 13 residues long. The CDR3, as DNA: TGTGCCAGCAGTCCCCCGGCTTCTCACGAGCAGTACTTC. Its protein is CASSPPASHEQYF.

The rearrangement uses TRBV7-8 and TRBJ2-1; 10 bases agree with TRBD2. J gave up 10 bases and V 5 bases, and 14 bases lay outside the gene matches. Germline CDR1 SGHVS, CDR2 FQNEAQ. The CDR3 extends over 16 amino acids. CDR3: CASSPDGTSVAREQFF. The CDR3 nucleotides are TGTGCCAGCAGCCCAGACGGGACTAGCGTAGCGAGGGAGCAGTTCTTC.

CDR3 nucleotides: TGCAGCGCCGATAGGGGGGGAAGGAATGAGCAGTTCTTC. Protein product: CSADRGGRNEQFF. J is TRBJ2-1 and V is TRBV29-1, with a weak D call TRBD2 (7 bases). This CDR3 has 13 residues. The germline CDR1 and CDR2 sequences are SQVTM and ANQGSEA. The V end lost 7 bases, the J end lost 7 bases, and 17 bases lay between the germline ends.

The chain is built from TRBV2 and TRBJ1-5; 7 bases are a match to TRBD1. The germline V gene has CDR1 SNHLY and CDR2 FYNNEI. The ends lost 7 bases at V and 7 bases at J; junction bases unmatched: 13. The CDR3 contains 15 residues. DNA for the CDR3: TGTGCCAGCACCAAAGGGACAGCTCCAGAGCAGCCCCAGCATTTT. This gives the protein CASTKGTAPEQPQHF.

The CDR3, as DNA: TGTGCCAGCACCAGAGCAGCGGAAGAGACCCAGTACTTC. The encoded protein is CASTRAAEETQYF. V is TRBV7-9 and J is TRBJ2-5, with D maybe TRBD2 (5 bases). Germline V gene data show CDR1 as SEHNR and CDR2 as FQNEAQ (reference sequence). The CDR3 runs 13 residues. V was clipped by 7 bases and J by 3 bases, with 12 bases between them.

This chain uses TRBV4-1 with TRBJ2-1; D might be TRBD2 (6 bases). The germline V and J ends were trimmed by 1 base and 3 bases, with 16 bases remaining between them. Germline values: CDR1 MGHRA, CDR2 YSYEKL. The CDR3 totals 17 residues. The CDR3 loop is CASSQGGGRRYYNEQFF. The CDR3 coding sequence is TGCGCCAGCAGCCAAGGTGGGGGGAGGAGATACTACAATGAGCAGTTCTTC.

The CDR3 DNA reads as TGTGCCACCAGCCCCAGGTCCTGGATTGAGCAGTACTTC. Translation: CATSPRSWIEQYF. V and J are TRBV15 and TRBJ2-7; D remains unclear. V dropped 5 bases and J dropped 7 bases, with 15 bases sitting between them. The V gene's germline CDR1 is LNHNV and CDR2 YYDKDF (reference sequence). This CDR3 has 13 amino acids.

The chain uses TRBV6-5 and TRBJ2-7, with a weak D call TRBD1 (5 bases). This CDR3 spans 15 amino acids. The germline gives CDR1 MNHEY, CDR2 SVGAGI. The V and J ends lost 0 bases and 0 bases respectively, with 9 bases between them. Here the CDR3 reads CASSYSGQGSYEQYF. The CDR3 coding sequence is TGTGCCAGCAGTTACTCTGGGCAGGGCTCCTACGAGCAGTACTTC.